The TCR beta chain described here comes from a study of cytomegalovirus exposure and HLA in healthy donors. Overall study: Earlier, some 180 million T cells were analyzed, and around 100 million unique TCR beta sequences were found among them.

A multiplex PCR was run with 60 Vbeta primers and 13 Jbeta primers. Generated by immunoSEQ multiplex PCR, the TCRdb table keeps only in-frame clones and is missing some. The sample's table shows under 150,000 clones. Broader study findings: Most TCR sequences showed up rarely, but some public TCRs showed up in many donors. Productive rates of about 87% or about 30% were seen for most TCR beta V segments in an earlier analysis. Follow-up analysis found HLA locus-dependent TCR association rates, highest for DRB1 and lowest for HLA-C.

On this clone: No antigen is known for it.

V gave up 3 bases and J gave up 3 bases, with 20 bases separating them. The CDR3 consists of 18 residues. The V gene's germline CDR1 is KGHSH and CDR2 LQKENI. J is TRBJ1-4 and V is TRBV18, with D tentatively TRBD1 (5 bases). Input material: PBMCs. The TCR sequence derives from a woman aged 55 to 70 in good health and CMV-seronegative. CDR3 DNA sequence: TGTGCCAGCTCACCGAAAACTGGGGCGGGGTCAGCTAATGAAAAACTGTTTTTT. It specifies CASSPKTGAGSANEKLFF.